Presented here are 17 T cell receptor beta chains from one specimen sequenced in a study of T cells in Graves' hyperthyroidism and ophthalmopathy. TCR beta CDR3 regions were amplified from RNA transcripts. A set of HTBI primers served as the primers for a first-round RT-PCR of the TCR CDR3. TCRdb used MiXCR to reprocess the multiplex PCR reads, holding one entry per CDR3 protein. The table records around 690,000 distinct CDR3 sequences, 17% of them present only once. Sequenced sample: blood. These receptor sequences come from a man aged 45-65 years with Graves' hyperthyroidism.

For this clonotype: One base away lies a much larger clone, so this may be a sequencing read error. V is TRBV19 and J is TRBJ2-1, with no clear D. This CDR3 spans 15 amino acids. Germline V gives CDR1 LNHDA, CDR2 SQIVND (reference sequence). CDR3 coding DNA: TGTGCCGGTAGTACGAGCGACTTCTCCTACAATGAGCAGTTCTTC. It encodes CAGSTSDFSYNEQFF.

The chain has TRBV28 and TRBJ2-7, with D possibly matching TRBD1 (6 bases). The CDR3 sequence is 16 residues long. Deletions cut 8 bases from V and 3 bases from J, with 23 bases between. The V gene's germline CDR1 is MDHEN and CDR2 SYDVKM. In nucleotides, the CDR3 is TGTGCCAGCCTTCCGCGCTTCGACAGGCCTCACTACGAGCAGTACTTC. Translation: CASLPRFDRPHYEQYF.

The table lists this clonotype with many counts. J is TRBJ1-1 and V is TRBV12-5; a weak D match, TRBD1 (5 bases). The germline V and J ends were trimmed by 9 bases and 3 bases, with 14 bases remaining between them. The CDR3 extends over 13 amino acids. The germline gives CDR1 LGHNT, CDR2 FRNRAP. CDR3 region: CASNGGRDTEAFF. In nucleotides, the CDR3 is TGTGCTAGCAATGGGGGGAGGGACACTGAAGCTTTCTTT.

This clonotype was counted a few times. This rearrangement joins TRBV28 to TRBJ2-1, with a weak D call TRBD2 (5 bases). In germline, CDR1 is MDHEN, CDR2 SYDVKM. The CDR3 runs to 15 residues. Trimming cost V 0 bases and J 13 bases, with 19 bases left between them. In DNA form, the CDR3 reads TGTGCCAGCAGTTTATGGGTAGGGTCACTAGGAATCCAGTTCTTC. Translated, it gives CASSLWVGSLGIQFF.

The chain uses TRBV9 and TRBJ2-7, with 7 bases matching TRBD2. Germline V lookup: CDR1 SGDLS, CDR2 YYNGEE. This CDR3 has 13 residues. After removal of 3 bases from V and 5 bases from J, the junction contained 5 bases not matched to a gene. The CDR3 DNA reads as TGTGCCAGCAGCGGAGGGGAGGGGAACGAGCAGTACTTC. Its translation: CASSGGEGNEQYF.

This clonotype was seen a handful of times. The chain joins TRBV29-1 to TRBJ2-1; D gene unclear. Germline V CDR1 and CDR2: SQVTM, ANQGSEA. The ends were cut back, 1 base at V and 5 bases at J, with 12 bases in the middle. The CDR3 is 14 residues long. The CDR3 nucleotides read TGCAGCGTTGAAGTACCCCGGTCCCACAATGAGCAGTTCTTC. Amino acid sequence: CSVEVPRSHNEQFF.

With regard to this clonotype: At one of its ends the junction is not consistent with the germline gene, which may arise from a read error. The V and J genes are TRBV14 and TRBJ2-3; D unresolved. Germline assignment: CDR1 SGHDN and CDR2 FVKESK. The CDR3 covers 16 residues. This CDR3 reads CASSQDTQGLADAQYF. The CDR3 DNA reads as TGTGCCAGCAGCCAAGATACTCAAGGTTTGGCAGATGCGCAGTATTTT.

This clonotype has more than one count but fewer than ten. The rearrangement links TRBV27 to TRBJ2-1; D remains unclear. Deletions cut 3 bases from V and 0 bases from J, with 9 bases between. Germline loops: CDR1 MNHEY, CDR2 SMNVEV (reference sequence). There are 15 residues in the CDR3. The CDR3 coding sequence is TGTGCCAGCAGTTTCCAGGAAACCTCCTACAATGAGCAGTTCTTC. Its protein is CASSFQETSYNEQFF.

This clonotype came up many times. V usage is TRBV7-9 and J usage is TRBJ1-1; no clear D. V lost 2 bases and J 6 bases, leaving 7 bases between the germline ends. CDR3 length: 12 amino acids. Germline CDR1 SEHNR, CDR2 FQNEAQ (reference sequence). The CDR3 loop is CASSLTTAEAFF. CDR3 nucleotides: TGTGCCAGCAGCTTAACTACAGCTGAAGCTTTCTTT.

This clonotype occurred many times. In DNA form, the CDR3 reads TGTGCCAGCAGTTTAGGGCAGCTCTACGAGCAGTACTTC. As protein: CASSLGQLYEQYF. The chain is built from TRBV18 and TRBJ2-7, with D unresolved. V was pared by 8 bases and J by 3 bases, with 14 bases between. Germline V gives CDR1 KGHSH, CDR2 LQKENI. This CDR3 spans 13 amino acids.

For this clonotype: One base away lies a much larger clone, so this may be a sequencing read error. The chain joins TRBV7-3 to TRBJ2-7; 7 nucleotides align to TRBD2. J was trimmed by 6 bases and V by 2 bases; bases with no gene match: 10. Germline values: CDR1 SGHTA, CDR2 FQGTGA. The CDR3 is made up of 15 amino acids. CDR3 amino acids: CASSLQSSGTGEQYF. The CDR3 DNA is TGTGCCAGCAGCTTACAGTCCAGCGGGACTGGCGAGCAGTACTTC.

The J gene is TRBJ1-2, the V gene TRBV14; a possible D gene is TRBD1 (5 bases). The germline V and J ends were trimmed by 3 bases and 1 base, with 18 bases remaining between them. Germline lookup yields CDR1 SGHDN and CDR2 FVKESK. The CDR3 is 17 amino acids. CDR3 residues: CASSHTTQDTLNYGYTF. Here the CDR3 DNA reads TGTGCCAGCAGCCATACCACACAGGACACCCTTAACTATGGCTACACCTTC.

This clonotype has a count of ten or more. J is TRBJ2-7 and V is TRBV27, with TRBD2 identical over 11 bases. Germline CDR1 is MNHEY and CDR2 is SMNVEV (reference sequence). V trimming: 0 bases; J trimming: 1 base; junction bases outside the gene matches: 11. The CDR3 sequence is 19 residues long. The CDR3 coding sequence is TGTGCCAGCAGTTTATCGGGCGGCTGGACTAGCGGGTTTTCCTACGAGCAGTACTTC. Translation: CASSLSGGWTSGFSYEQYF.

The sample holds many counts of this clonotype. The chain has TRBV7-9 and TRBJ2-3, with D perhaps TRBD2 (6 bases). V lost 1 base and J lost 1, with 12 bases in between. This CDR3 spans 16 amino acids. Germline V gives CDR1 SEHNR, CDR2 FQNEAQ (reference sequence). CDR3 protein: CASSLEWGDGTDTQYF. CDR3 in DNA: TGTGCCAGCAGCTTAGAATGGGGGGATGGCACAGATACGCAGTATTTT.

This clonotype was seen a handful of times. The CDR3 here is CASSVDGQTYEQYF. The CDR3 region has the DNA TGTGCCAGCAGCGTAGACGGACAGACCTACGAGCAGTACTTC. The chain combines TRBV9 with TRBJ2-7; possible D gene TRBD1, 6 bases. The germline CDR1 and CDR2 sequences are SGDLS and YYNGEE. Trimming removed 0 bases from V and 2 bases from J, with 9 bases in between. CDR3 length: 14 amino acids.

The chain uses TRBV9 and TRBJ2-1; 9 bases align to TRBD2. V lost 0 bases, J lost 9 bases, and 13 bases stayed unmatched. The germline gives CDR1 SGDLS, CDR2 YYNGEE. This CDR3 spans 17 amino acids. The chain's CDR3 is CASSVVPTSGTGSEQFF. CDR3 coding DNA: TGTGCCAGCAGCGTAGTCCCGACTAGCGGCACCGGCAGTGAGCAGTTCTTC.

This clonotype was counted many times. The CDR3 coding sequence is TGTGCCAGCAGCTTACAAGGCACAGGACCGACCGGGGAGCTGTTTTTT. Protein: CASSLQGTGPTGELFF. The chain employs TRBV7-8 and TRBJ2-2, with a possible D match to TRBD1 (5 bases). The V gene lost 2 bases and the J gene lost 5 bases, with 15 bases spanning the gap. Germline lookup yields CDR1 SGHVS and CDR2 FQNEAQ. The length of the CDR3 is 16 residues.